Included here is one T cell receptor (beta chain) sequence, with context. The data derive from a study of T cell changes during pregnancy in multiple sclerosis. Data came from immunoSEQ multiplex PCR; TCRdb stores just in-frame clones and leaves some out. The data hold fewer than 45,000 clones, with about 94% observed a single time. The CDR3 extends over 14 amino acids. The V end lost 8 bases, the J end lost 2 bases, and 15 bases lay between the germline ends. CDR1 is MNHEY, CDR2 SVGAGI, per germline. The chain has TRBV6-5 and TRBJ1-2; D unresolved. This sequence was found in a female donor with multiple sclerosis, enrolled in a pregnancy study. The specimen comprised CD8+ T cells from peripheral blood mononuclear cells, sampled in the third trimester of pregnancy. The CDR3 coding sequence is TGTGCCAGCTCCCTAGGACGGGGAAACTATGGCTACACCTTC. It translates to CASSLGRGNYGYTF.